The present T cell receptor beta chain was sequenced within a study of control samples from healthy donors and cancer patients. The assay was immunoSEQ multiplex PCR, and TCRdb's table has in-frame clones only and misses some. The sample comprises under 150,000 clones, about 89% of which are singletons, and roughly 2.8% rests with the top ten. V was pared by 3 bases and J by 1 base, with 24 bases between. Germline V gene data show CDR1 as LGHNA and CDR2 as YSLEER. The CDR3 covers 19 residues. The specimen was blood. J is TRBJ1-2 and V is TRBV4-3; D might be TRBD1 (5 bases). The source of this sequence is a man in his 60s in good health. This CDR3 reads CASSQSVLLLPGNNYGYTF. The CDR3 nucleotides are TGCGCCAGCAGCCAGTCTGTCCTCCTTTTGCCAGGGAATAACTATGGCTACACCTTC.